This T cell receptor beta chain was recorded in a study of T cell responses to AZD1222 COVID-19 vaccine. The CDR3 has 13 residues. The trim removed 5 bases at V and 2 bases at J, leaving 2 bases unmatched. Germline assignment: CDR1 SGHTA and CDR2 FQGTGA. Whether given at about 4 or about 12 weeks, second doses were pooled. The assay was immunoSEQ multiplex PCR, and TCRdb's table has in-frame clones only and misses some. Among some 8,000 clones listed, roughly 90% were seen once. J is TRBJ2-5 and V is TRBV7-3; 7 bases map to TRBD1. The material sequenced was peripheral blood, taken 28 days after the second AZD1222 dose. This sequence originates from an adult who received the AZD1222 COVID-19 vaccine. CDR3 sequence: CASSRGPQETQYF. DNA of the CDR3: TGTGCCAGCAGCAGGGGGCCGCAAGAGACCCAGTACTTC.